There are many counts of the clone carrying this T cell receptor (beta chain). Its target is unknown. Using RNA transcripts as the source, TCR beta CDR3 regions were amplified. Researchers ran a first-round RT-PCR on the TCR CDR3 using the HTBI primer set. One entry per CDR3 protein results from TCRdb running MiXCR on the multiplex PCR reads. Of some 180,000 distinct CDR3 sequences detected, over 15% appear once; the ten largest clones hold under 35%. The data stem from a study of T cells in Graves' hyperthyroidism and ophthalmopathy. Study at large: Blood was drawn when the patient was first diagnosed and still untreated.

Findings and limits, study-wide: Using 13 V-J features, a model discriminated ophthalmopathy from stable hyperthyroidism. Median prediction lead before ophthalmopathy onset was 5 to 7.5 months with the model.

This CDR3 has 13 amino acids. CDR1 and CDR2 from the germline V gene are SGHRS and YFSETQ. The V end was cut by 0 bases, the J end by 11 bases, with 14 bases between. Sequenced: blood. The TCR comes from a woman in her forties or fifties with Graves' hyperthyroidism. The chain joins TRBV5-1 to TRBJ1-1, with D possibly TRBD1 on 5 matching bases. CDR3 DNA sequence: TGCGCCAGCAGCTTGGGGGGGTCGCAGTACGCTTTCTTT. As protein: CASSLGGSQYAFF.